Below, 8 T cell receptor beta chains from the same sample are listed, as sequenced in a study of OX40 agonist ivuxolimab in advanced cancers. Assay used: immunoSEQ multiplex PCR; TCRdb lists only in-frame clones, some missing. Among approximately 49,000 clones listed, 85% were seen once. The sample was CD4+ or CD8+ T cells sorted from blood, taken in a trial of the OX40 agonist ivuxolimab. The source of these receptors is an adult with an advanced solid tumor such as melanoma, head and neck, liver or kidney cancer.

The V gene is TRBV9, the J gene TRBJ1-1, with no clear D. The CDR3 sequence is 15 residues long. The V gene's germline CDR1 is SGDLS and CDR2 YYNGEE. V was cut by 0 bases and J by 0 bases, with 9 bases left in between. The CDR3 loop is CASSVGTVLNTEAFF. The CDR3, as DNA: TGTGCCAGCAGCGTAGGTACAGTACTGAACACTGAAGCTTTCTTT.

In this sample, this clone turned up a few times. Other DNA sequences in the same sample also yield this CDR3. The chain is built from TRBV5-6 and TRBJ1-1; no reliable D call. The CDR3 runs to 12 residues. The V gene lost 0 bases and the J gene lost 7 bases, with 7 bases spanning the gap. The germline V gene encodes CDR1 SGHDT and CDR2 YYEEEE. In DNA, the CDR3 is TGTGCCAGCAGCTTGGGGCGTATTGAAGCTTTCTTT. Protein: CASSLGRIEAFF.

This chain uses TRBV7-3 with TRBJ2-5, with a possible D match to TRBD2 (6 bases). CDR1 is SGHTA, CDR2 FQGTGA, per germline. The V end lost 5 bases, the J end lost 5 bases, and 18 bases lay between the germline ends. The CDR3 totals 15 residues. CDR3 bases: TGTGCCAGCAGCCCTACCGGGGGTCCCAGGGAGACCCAGTACTTC. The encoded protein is CASSPTGGPRETQYF. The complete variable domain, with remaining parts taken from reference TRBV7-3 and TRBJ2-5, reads GAGVSQTPSNKVTEKGKYVELRCDPISGHTALYWYRQSLGQGPEFLIYFQGTGAADDSGLPNDRFFAVRPEGSVSTLKIQRTERGDSAVYLCASSPTGGPRETQYFGPGTRLLVL.

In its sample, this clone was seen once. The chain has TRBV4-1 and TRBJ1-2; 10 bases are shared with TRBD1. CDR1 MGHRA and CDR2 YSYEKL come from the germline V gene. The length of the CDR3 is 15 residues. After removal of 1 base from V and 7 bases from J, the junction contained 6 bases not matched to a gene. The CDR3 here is CASSQVGTGESGYTF. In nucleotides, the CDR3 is TGCGCCAGCAGCCAAGTTGGGACAGGGGAATCTGGCTACACCTTC.

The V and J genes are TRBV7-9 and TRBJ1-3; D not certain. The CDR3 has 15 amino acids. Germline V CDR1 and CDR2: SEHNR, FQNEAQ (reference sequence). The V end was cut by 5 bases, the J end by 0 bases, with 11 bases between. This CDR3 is CASSPGPISGNTIYF. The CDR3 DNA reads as TGTGCCAGCAGCCCAGGACCCATCTCTGGAAACACCATATATTTT.

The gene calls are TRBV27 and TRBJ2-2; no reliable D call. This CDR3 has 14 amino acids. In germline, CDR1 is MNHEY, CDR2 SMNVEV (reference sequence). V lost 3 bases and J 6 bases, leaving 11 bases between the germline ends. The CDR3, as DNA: TGTGCCAGCAGTTTTGGTAGTCTTCCCGGGGAGCTGTTTTTT. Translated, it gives CASSFGSLPGELFF.

For the CDR3, the DNA is TGTGCCAGCAGCGTATACAGCGTTTCCTACAATGAGCAGTTCTTC. As protein: CASSVYSVSYNEQFF. The chain links TRBV9 to TRBJ2-1; D gene ambiguous. There are 15 residues in the CDR3. The V gene lost 1 base and the J gene lost 1 base, with 9 bases spanning the gap. CDR1 and CDR2 from the germline V gene are SGDLS and YYNGEE.

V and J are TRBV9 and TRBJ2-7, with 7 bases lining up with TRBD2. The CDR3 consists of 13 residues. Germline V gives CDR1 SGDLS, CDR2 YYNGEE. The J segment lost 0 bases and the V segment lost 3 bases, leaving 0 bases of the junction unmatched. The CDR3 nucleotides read TGTGCCAGCAGCGCGGGGGGCTCCTACGAGCAGTACTTC. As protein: CASSAGGSYEQYF. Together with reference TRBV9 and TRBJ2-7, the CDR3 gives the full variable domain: DSGVTQTPKHLITATGQRVTLRCSPRSGDLSVYWYQQSLDQGLQFLIQYYNGEERAKGNILERFSAQQFPDLHSELNLSSLELGDSALYFCASSAGGSYEQYFGPGTRLTVT.